Below are 31 T cell receptor beta chains sequenced from a single sample in a study of regulatory T cells in long-lasting Graves disease. According to the study, TCR beta libraries were built with iRepertoire HTBI primers and CDR3-region Arm-PCR. TCRdb redid the calling of the multiplex PCR reads with MiXCR, one entry per CDR3 protein. The repertoire holds under 400,000 distinct CDR3 sequences, with 16% as singletons. Time point: newly diagnosed GD, antithyroid drugs for less than 3 months. PBMCs were the source of the RNA used for TCR sequencing. The same specimen was also included in a second study, on T cells in Graves' hyperthyroidism and ophthalmopathy.

The specimen comprised peripheral blood mononuclear cells (PBMCs), sampled at new diagnosis, from a patient treated with antithyroid drugs. These TCRs come from a man aged 35 to 55 with Graves disease.

This clonotype has ten or more counts. The chain combines TRBV7-2 with TRBJ1-6, with D maybe TRBD1 (5 bases). The CDR3 consists of 13 residues. V lost 3 bases to trimming and J lost 6 bases, with 6 bases between them. In germline, CDR1 is SGHTA, CDR2 FQGNSA. CDR3 sequence: CASSFGANSPLHF. In nucleotides, the CDR3 is TGTGCCAGCAGCTTCGGGGCTAATTCACCCCTCCACTTT. The full variable domain, with the rest looked up from reference TRBV7-2 and TRBJ1-6, is GAGVSQSPSNKVTEKGKDVELRCDPISGHTALYWYRQSLGQGLEFLIYFQGNSAPDKSGLPSDRFSAERTGGSVSTLTIQRTQQEDSAVYLCASSFGANSPLHFGNGTRLTVT.

The table lists this clonotype with many counts. V is TRBV10-3 and J is TRBJ2-3; 8 nucleotides line up with TRBD1. The CDR3 totals 12 residues. Germline V gene data show CDR1 as ENHRY and CDR2 as SYGVKD. V dropped 10 bases and J dropped 5; count of bases not matched to a gene: 5. The CDR3: CATTGTGDTQYF. The CDR3 DNA reads TGTGCCACCACAGGGACAGGAGATACGCAGTATTTT.

At least ten counts were recorded for this clonotype. This chain connects TRBV7-2 to TRBJ2-5; TRBD1 agrees at 11 bases. The CDR3 is made up of 16 amino acids. Germline assignment: CDR1 SGHTA and CDR2 FQGNSA. The V and J ends lost 5 bases and 5 bases, in that order; junction bases with no gene match: 10. CDR3 nucleotides: TGTGCCAGCAGCCCGTCCGGACAGGGGGCGTGGGAGACCCAGTACTTC. Encoded protein: CASSPSGQGAWETQYF. The full variable domain, its missing parts supplied by reference TRBV7-2 and TRBJ2-5, is GAGVSQSPSNKVTEKGKDVELRCDPISGHTALYWYRQSLGQGLEFLIYFQGNSAPDKSGLPSDRFSAERTGGSVSTLTIQRTQQEDSAVYLCASSPSGQGAWETQYFGPGTRLLVL.

This clonotype was counted a few times. The chain couples TRBV2 to TRBJ2-4; 8 bases are a match to TRBD1. CDR1 and CDR2 from the germline V gene are SNHLY and FYNNEI. The CDR3 totals 15 residues. The J segment lost 2 bases and the V segment lost 3 bases, leaving 3 bases of the junction unmatched. The CDR3 spells CASSDRGPTKNIQYF. DNA for the CDR3: TGTGCCAGCAGTGACAGGGGGCCGACCAAAAACATTCAGTACTTC.

This clonotype came up many times. The chain couples TRBV18 to TRBJ2-7, with 7 bases aligning to TRBD1. J was trimmed by 2 bases and V by 3 bases; bases with no gene match: 4. The germline CDR1 and CDR2 sequences are KGHSH and LQKENI. CDR3 length: 14 residues. CDR3 amino acids: CASSPTGIPYEQYF. CDR3 bases: TGTGCCAGCTCACCGACAGGGATCCCCTACGAGCAGTACTTC.

The V and J genes are TRBV27 and TRBJ1-3; a possible D gene is TRBD1 (6 bases). Trimming left V 6 bases short and J 0 bases short, with 12 bases between. Germline CDR1 MNHEY, CDR2 SMNVEV (reference sequence). The CDR3 length is 15 residues. The CDR3 here is CASRLRGRSGNTIYF. CDR3 nucleotide sequence: TGTGCCAGCAGGCTCAGGGGACGCTCTGGAAACACCATATATTTT.

This clonotype was observed many times. The genes are TRBV11-2 and TRBJ2-7, with 14 bases lining up with TRBD2. The CDR3 totals 17 residues. Per the germline V gene, CDR1 is SGHAT and CDR2 is FQNNGV. The trim removed 3 bases at V and 1 base at J, leaving 5 bases unmatched. The CDR3 spells CASSFRTSGGISYEQYF. As DNA, the CDR3 is TGTGCCAGCAGCTTCCGGACTAGCGGGGGGATTTCCTACGAGCAGTACTTC.

The sample holds many counts of this clonotype. V is TRBV6-1 and J is TRBJ2-1; TRBD1 is a possible D gene (6 bases). Germline CDR1 reads MNHNS; CDR2 reads SASEGT. V lost 6 bases and J lost 6, with 12 bases in between. The CDR3 is 13 residues long. CDR3 amino acids: CASSTGPVNEQFF. The CDR3 region has the DNA TGTGCCAGCAGCACAGGGCCGGTCAATGAGCAGTTCTTC.

This clonotype was recorded many times. The chain has TRBV3-1 and TRBJ2-3, with 9 bases identical to TRBD2. V lost 4 bases to trimming and J lost 4 bases; unmatched junction nucleotides: 3. This CDR3 has 14 residues. The germline V gene has CDR1 LGHDT and CDR2 YNNKEL (reference sequence). CDR3 DNA sequence: TGTGCCAGCAGCCCTAGCGGGGCCCCAGATACGCAGTATTTT. It encodes CASSPSGAPDTQYF.

This clonotype was recorded at least ten times. The V call is TRBV29-1, the J call TRBJ1-1, with 7 nucleotides matching TRBD1. The length of the CDR3 is 13 residues. Germline V gene lookup returns CDR1 SQVTM and CDR2 ANQGSEA. Trimming cost V 7 bases and J 4 bases; bases outside gene matches: 9. The CDR3 here is CSGMTGSGTEAFF. The CDR3 bases are TGCAGCGGAATGACAGGGTCGGGCACTGAAGCTTTCTTT.

This sequence joins TRBV20-1 and TRBJ1-5; D gene ambiguous. Deletions cut 0 bases from V and 5 bases from J, with 11 bases between. The length of the CDR3 is 14 residues. Germline CDR1 is DFQATT and CDR2 is SNEGSKA (reference sequence). The CDR3 here is CSARDHRRDQPQHF. CDR3 DNA sequence: TGCAGTGCTAGAGATCATCGAAGGGATCAGCCCCAGCATTTT.

There are many counts of this clonotype. The rearrangement joins TRBV6-2 or TRBV6-3 to TRBJ1-4; TRBD1 is a possible D gene (6 bases). The V end lost 1 base, the J end lost 4 bases, and 10 bases lay between the germline ends. Germline V gene data show CDR1 as MNHEY and CDR2 as SVGEGT. CDR3 length: 15 residues. CDR3 amino acids: CASSYFGGVNEKLFF. DNA of the CDR3: TGTGCCAGCAGTTACTTCGGGGGCGTTAATGAAAAACTGTTTTTT.

The chain couples TRBV4-3 to TRBJ2-3; no firm D call. Germline V gene lookup returns CDR1 LGHNA and CDR2 YSLEER. The germline V and J ends were trimmed by 1 base and 3 bases, with 8 bases remaining between them. This CDR3 spans 14 amino acids. The CDR3 DNA reads TGCGCCAGCAGCCAAGGTTTTCGGACAGATACGCAGTATTTT. Amino acids: CASSQGFRTDTQYF.

This clonotype was counted a few times. The rearrangement joins TRBV13 to TRBJ2-2; TRBD2 matches at 12 bases. Germline trimming cut 5 bases from V and 4 bases from J; bases unmatched to any gene: 5. This CDR3 is built from 16 residues. From germline, CDR1 is PRHDT and CDR2 FYEKMQ (reference sequence). CDR3 region: CASSPGLAGFTGELFF. The CDR3 nucleotides read TGTGCCAGCAGCCCCGGACTAGCGGGGTTCACCGGGGAGCTGTTTTTT.

This clonotype was counted at least ten times. The V call is TRBV2, the J call TRBJ2-1, with 7 bases aligning to TRBD1. V lost 1 base to trimming and J lost 2 bases; unmatched junction nucleotides: 8. This CDR3 comprises 17 residues. The germline V gene has CDR1 SNHLY and CDR2 FYNNEI. The CDR3 spells CASSEGFQGETYNEQFF. The CDR3 coding sequence is TGTGCCAGCAGTGAAGGGTTCCAGGGGGAGACCTACAATGAGCAGTTCTTC.

This clonotype was counted between two and nine times. This chain links TRBV7-2 with TRBJ2-2; maybe TRBD1 (8 bases). V dropped 3 bases and J dropped 6 bases, with 11 bases sitting between them. The CDR3 spans 14 residues. From germline, CDR1 is SGHTA and CDR2 FQGNSA. CDR3 residues: CASSFTGGAGELFF. The DNA for the CDR3 is TGTGCCAGCAGCTTTACAGGGGGGGCCGGGGAGCTGTTTTTT.

The rearrangement joins TRBV2 to TRBJ2-1; D gene uncertain. The CDR3 consists of 13 residues. The V gene lost 11 bases and the J gene lost 0 bases, with 11 bases spanning the gap. Germline-derived CDR1 and CDR2 are SNHLY and FYNNEI. In DNA, the CDR3 is TGTGCCGGAAAGGTTTCCTCCTACAATGAGCAGTTCTTC. Translation: CAGKVSSYNEQFF. The entire variable domain, with the rest obtained from reference TRBV2 and TRBJ2-1, is as follows: EPEVTQTPSHQVTQMGQEVILRCVPISNHLYFYWYRQILGQKVEFLVSFYNNEISEKSEIFDDQFSVERPDGSNFTLKIRSTKLEDSAMYFCAGKVSSYNEQFFGPGTRLTVL.

Note on this clonotype: The conserved closing phenylalanine or tryptophan is absent in this CDR3, likely reflecting a read error. V usage is TRBV11-2 and J usage is TRBJ1-6, with D possibly TRBD1 on 5 matching bases. Germline-derived CDR1 and CDR2 are SGHAT and FQNNGV. CDR3 length: 16 residues. The V and J ends lost 5 bases and 4 bases respectively, with 15 bases between them. The DNA for the CDR3 is TGTGCCAGCAGCCTCGTTGAGACAGATTATAATTCACCCCTCCACCTT. Encoded protein: CASSLVETDYNSPLHL.

The sample holds many counts of this clonotype. This chain connects TRBV6-9 to TRBJ2-3; 11 bases fit TRBD2. CDR1 and CDR2 from the germline V gene are MNHGY and SVAAGI. The CDR3 spans 17 residues. The V segment lost 4 bases and the J segment 5 bases; nucleotides outside the gene matches: 11. DNA of the CDR3: TGTGCCAGCAGTTCCCGGAAAGGGACTAGCGGTGAAGATACGCAGTATTTT. It codes for CASSSRKGTSGEDTQYF.

Notes on this clonotype: The germline gene is not matched at one end of the junction; a read error may be the cause. V gene TRBV5-8 combines with J gene TRBJ2-7; D is possibly TRBD2 (5 bases). The CDR3 length is 15 residues. Germline-derived CDR1 and CDR2 are SGHTS and YDEGEE. CDR3 protein: CASSAAPGSSYEQYF. For the CDR3, the DNA is TGCGCCAGCAGTGCTGCACCGGGGTCCTCCTACGAGCAGTACTTC.

The J gene is TRBJ1-1, the V gene TRBV4-1, with a weak D call TRBD1 (6 bases). V was shortened by 4 bases and J by 3 bases, with 21 bases between the two germline ends. The CDR3 loop spans 17 amino acids. The germline gives CDR1 MGHRA, CDR2 YSYEKL. CDR3 loop: CASSLLMRVQGDTEAFF. The CDR3, as DNA: TGCGCCAGCAGCCTTCTGATGAGGGTACAGGGCGACACTGAAGCTTTCTTT.

This clonotype was recorded at least ten times. The chain uses TRBV2 and TRBJ1-4; 9 nucleotides match TRBD1. Looked up from germline, CDR1 is SNHLY and CDR2 is FYNNEI. J was trimmed by 8 bases and V by 3 bases; bases with no gene match: 7. The CDR3 loop spans 15 amino acids. CDR3 in amino acids: CASSDPDRGKEKLFF. DNA of the CDR3: TGTGCCAGCAGTGATCCCGACAGGGGGAAAGAAAAACTGTTTTTT.

In its sample, this clonotype was seen many times. This chain connects TRBV28 to TRBJ1-2; a weak D match, TRBD1 (6 bases). Trimming took off 7 bases at V and 1 base at J, with 10 bases between the two ends. The CDR3 consists of 13 residues. Germline lookup yields CDR1 MDHEN and CDR2 SYDVKM. The CDR3, as DNA: TGTGCCAGCATGGGGGGCCGTAACTATGGCTACACCTTC. Translation: CASMGGRNYGYTF.

At least ten counts were recorded for this clonotype. DNA for the CDR3: TGTGCCACCAGTGGGTCAGGGGGGGGTAACACTGAAGCTTTCTTT. Protein: CATSGSGGGNTEAFF. The chain joins TRBV24-1 to TRBJ1-1, with TRBD1 matching over 7 bases. Looked up from germline, CDR1 is KGHDR and CDR2 is SFDVKD. The CDR3 is 15 residues long. V shed 5 bases and J 2 bases; nucleotides not matched to a gene: 7.

Ten or more counts support this clonotype. The gene calls are TRBV5-1 and TRBJ1-1; D gene uncertain. V was cut by 2 bases and J by 3 bases, with 14 bases left in between. Per the germline V gene, CDR1 is SGHRS and CDR2 is YFSETQ. CDR3 length: 15 amino acids. CDR3 loop: CASSLSMGRYTEAFF. CDR3 DNA sequence: TGCGCCAGCAGCTTAAGCATGGGGAGGTACACTGAAGCTTTCTTT.

On this clonotype itself: A much bigger clone sits one base away, suggesting this may be a read error. The chain employs TRBV7-9 and TRBJ2-5, with D possibly being TRBD2 (7 bases). Germline-derived CDR1 and CDR2 are SEHNR and FQNEAQ (reference sequence). The CDR3 runs 15 residues. V lost 1 base to trimming and J lost 11 bases, with 20 bases between them. For the CDR3, the DNA is TGTGCCAGCAGCTTAGACGCGGGGGCGTACAATGAGCAGTACTTC. Its protein product is CASSLDAGAYNEQYF.

This clonotype was seen more than once but under ten times. This sequence joins TRBV5-4 and TRBJ1-1; possible D gene TRBD1, 5 bases. The V end lost 5 bases, the J end lost 1 base, and 12 bases lay between the germline ends. The CDR3 spans 14 residues. CDR1 and CDR2 from the germline V gene are SGHNT and YYREEE (reference sequence). CDR3 region: CASRSTASNTEAFF. The CDR3, as DNA: TGTGCCAGCAGATCGACAGCCTCGAACACTGAAGCTTTCTTT. Filled out from reference TRBV5-4 and TRBJ1-1, the complete variable domain reads ETGVTQSPTHLIKTRGQQVTLRCSSQSGHNTVSWYQQALGQGPQFIFQYYREEENGRGNFPPRFSGLQFPNYSSELNVNALELDDSALYLCASRSTASNTEAFFGQGTRLTVV.

This clonotype has at least ten counts. This chain links TRBV20-1 with TRBJ2-5, with 7 bases lining up with TRBD2. Germline CDR1 reads DFQATT; CDR2 reads SNEGSKA (reference sequence). Trimming cost V 6 bases and J 5 bases; bases outside gene matches: 12. This CDR3 spans 14 amino acids. The CDR3, as DNA: TGCAGTGCCATCGGACTTGCGGGGGTCGAGACCCAGTACTTC. Its protein product is CSAIGLAGVETQYF.

The table lists this clonotype with many counts. CDR3 sequence (DNA): TGTGCCAGCAGTCCATGGACAGGGTTTGGCTACACCTTC. It specifies CASSPWTGFGYTF. The genes are TRBV28 and TRBJ1-2, with 8 bases identical to TRBD1. Trimming removed 5 bases from V and 7 bases from J; junction bases left unmatched: 6. CDR1 and CDR2 (germline): MDHEN, SYDVKM. This CDR3 is built from 13 residues.

This clonotype was detected ten times or more. This chain connects TRBV2 to TRBJ2-2; perhaps TRBD2 as D (7 bases). Trimming left V 6 bases short and J 1 base short, with 21 bases between. The CDR3 extends over 18 amino acids. The germline CDR1 and CDR2 sequences are SNHLY and FYNNEI. The CDR3 DNA reads as TGTGCCAGCAGGGGGTTCGGTGAGCGGGACATGAACACCGGGGAGCTGTTTTTT. Protein: CASRGFGERDMNTGELFF.

Notes on this clonotype: This may come from a read error, since a much larger clone is one base off. The conserved phenylalanine or tryptophan normally closing the CDR3 is absent here, so this likely arose from a read error. The rearrangement joins TRBV7-9 to TRBJ2-3; D might be TRBD2 (7 bases). CDR1 and CDR2 from the germline V gene are SEHNR and FQNEAQ (reference sequence). The V gene lost 1 base and the J gene lost 4 bases, with 15 bases spanning the gap. CDR3 length equals 16 residues. CDR3 loop: CASSLEGRGGADTQYL. CDR3 DNA: TGTGCCAGCAGCTTAGAGGGCAGGGGAGGGGCAGATACGCAGTATCTT.